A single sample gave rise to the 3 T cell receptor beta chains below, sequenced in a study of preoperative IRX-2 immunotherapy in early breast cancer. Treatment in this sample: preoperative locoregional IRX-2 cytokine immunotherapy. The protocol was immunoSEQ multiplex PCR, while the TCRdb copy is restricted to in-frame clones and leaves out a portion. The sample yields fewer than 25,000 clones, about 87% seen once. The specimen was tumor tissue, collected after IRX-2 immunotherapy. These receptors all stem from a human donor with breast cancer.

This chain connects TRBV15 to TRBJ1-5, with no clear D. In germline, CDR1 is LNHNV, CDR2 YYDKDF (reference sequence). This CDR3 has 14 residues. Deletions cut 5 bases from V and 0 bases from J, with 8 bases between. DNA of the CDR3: TGTGCCACCAGCCGCCCGGGTAGCAATCAGCCCCAGCATTTT. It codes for CATSRPGSNQPQHF.

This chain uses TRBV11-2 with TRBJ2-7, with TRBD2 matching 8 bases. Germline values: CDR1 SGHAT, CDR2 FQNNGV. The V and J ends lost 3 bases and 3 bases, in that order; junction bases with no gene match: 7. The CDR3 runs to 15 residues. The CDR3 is CASSLVAGGHYEQYF. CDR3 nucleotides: TGTGCCAGCAGCTTGGTTGCGGGGGGCCACTACGAGCAGTACTTC. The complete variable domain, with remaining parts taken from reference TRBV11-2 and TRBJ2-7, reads EAGVAQSPRYKIIEKRQSVAFWCNPISGHATLYWYQQILGQGPKLLIQFQNNGVVDDSQLPKDRFSAERLKGVDSTLKIQPAKLEDSAVYLCASSLVAGGHYEQYFGPGTRLTVT.

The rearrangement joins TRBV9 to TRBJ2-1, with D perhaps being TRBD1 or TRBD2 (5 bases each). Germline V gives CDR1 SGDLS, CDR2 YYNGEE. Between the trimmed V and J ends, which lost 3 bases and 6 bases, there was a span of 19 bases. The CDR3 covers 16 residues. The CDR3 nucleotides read TGTGCCAGCAGCGCCGGACGGGGCTGGGCGGGCAATGAGCAGTTCTTC. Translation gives CASSAGRGWAGNEQFF. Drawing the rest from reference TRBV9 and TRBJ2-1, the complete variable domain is DSGVTQTPKHLITATGQRVTLRCSPRSGDLSVYWYQQSLDQGLQFLIQYYNGEERAKGNILERFSAQQFPDLHSELNLSSLELGDSALYFCASSAGRGWAGNEQFFGPGTRLTVL.